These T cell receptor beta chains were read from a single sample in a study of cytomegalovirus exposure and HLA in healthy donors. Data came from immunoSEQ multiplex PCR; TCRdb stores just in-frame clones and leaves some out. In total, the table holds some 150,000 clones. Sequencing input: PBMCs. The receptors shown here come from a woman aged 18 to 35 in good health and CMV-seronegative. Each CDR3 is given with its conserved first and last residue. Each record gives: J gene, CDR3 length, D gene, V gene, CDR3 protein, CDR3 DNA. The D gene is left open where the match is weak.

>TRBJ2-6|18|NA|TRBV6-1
CASSEAISGVLGANVLTF
TGTGCCAGCAGTGAAGCAATTTCGGGGGTCCTTGGGGCCAACGTCCTGACTTTC
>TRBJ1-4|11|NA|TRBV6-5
CASRAGEKLFF
TGTGCCAGCAGGGCGGGGGAAAAACTGTTTTTT
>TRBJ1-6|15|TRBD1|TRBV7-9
CASSARQGTNSPLHF
TGTGCCAGCAGCGCCCGACAGGGCACGAATTCACCCCTCCACTTT
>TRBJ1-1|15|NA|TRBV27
CASSLKGGIRTEAFF
TGTGCCAGCAGTTTAAAAGGGGGAATAAGGACTGAAGCTTTCTTT
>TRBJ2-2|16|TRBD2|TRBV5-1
CASSLWTSHNTGELFF
TGCGCCAGCAGCTTATGGACTAGCCATAACACCGGGGAGCTGTTTTTT
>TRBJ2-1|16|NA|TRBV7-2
CASSLGPGEEDNEQFF
TGTGCCAGCAGCTTAGGTCCGGGAGAAGAAGACAATGAGCAGTTCTTC
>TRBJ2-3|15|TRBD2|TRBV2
CASRENSGRSDTQYF
TGTGCCAGCAGGGAGAATAGCGGGAGATCAGATACGCAGTATTTT
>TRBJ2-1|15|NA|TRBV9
CASSVELAQYGEQFF
TGTGCCAGCAGCGTAGAACTAGCACAGTATGGTGAGCAGTTCTTC
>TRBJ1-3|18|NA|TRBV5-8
CASSFPTVGLSSGNTIYF
TGTGCCAGCAGCTTCCCAACGGTGGGCCTTAGCTCTGGAAACACCATATATTTT
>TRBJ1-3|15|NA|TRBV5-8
CASSLMGDSGNTIYF
TGTGCCAGCAGCTTGATGGGCGACTCTGGAAACACCATATATTTT
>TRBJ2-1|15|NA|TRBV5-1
CASSLADFLRDEQFF
TGCGCCAGCAGCTTGGCGGACTTCTTACGGGATGAGCAGTTCTTC
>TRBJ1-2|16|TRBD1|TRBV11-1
CASSVDRGRETDGYTF
TGTGCCAGCAGCGTAGACAGGGGGCGCGAGACTGATGGCTACACCTTC
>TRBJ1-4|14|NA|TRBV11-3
CASSLSSTNEKLFF
TGTGCCAGCAGCCTATCCTCAACTAATGAAAAACTGTTTTTT
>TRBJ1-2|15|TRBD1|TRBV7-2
CASSLGGQGIGGYTF
TGTGCCAGCAGCTTAGGGGGACAGGGGATTGGTGGCTACACCTTC
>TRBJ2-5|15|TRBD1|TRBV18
CANSPQGQGQETQYF
TGTGCCAACTCACCCCAAGGACAGGGACAAGAGACCCAGTACTTC
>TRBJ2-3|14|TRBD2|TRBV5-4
CASSLRREPDTQYF
TGTGCCAGCAGCTTAAGGCGGGAGCCCGATACGCAGTATTTT
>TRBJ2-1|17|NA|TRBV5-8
CASRKPFRDTLYNEQFF
TGTGCCAGCAGGAAACCTTTCCGGGACACACTCTACAATGAGCAGTTCTTC
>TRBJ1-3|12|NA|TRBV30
CAWSVTRNTIYF
TGTGCCTGGAGTGTAACTCGAAACACCATATATTTT
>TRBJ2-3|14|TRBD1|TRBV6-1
CASSQGQSGDTQYF
TGTGCCAGCAGCCAGGGACAGTCGGGGGATACGCAGTATTTT
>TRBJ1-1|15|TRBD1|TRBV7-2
CASSPRDRGPTEAFF
TGTGCCAGCAGCCCCCGGGACAGGGGGCCCACTGAAGCTTTCTTT
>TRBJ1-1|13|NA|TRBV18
CASSLRQDGEAFF
TGTGCCAGCTCACTCCGACAGGACGGGGAAGCTTTCTTT
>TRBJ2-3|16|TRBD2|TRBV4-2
CASSQGLAGKTDTQYF
TGTGCCAGCAGCCAAGGACTAGCGGGGAAGACAGATACGCAGTATTTT
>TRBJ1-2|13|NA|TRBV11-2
CASSLDTNYGYTF
TGTGCCAGCAGCTTGGACACGAACTATGGCTACACCTTC
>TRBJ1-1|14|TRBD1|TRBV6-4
CASRRDRGNTEAFF
TGTGCCAGCAGACGGGACAGGGGGAACACTGAAGCTTTCTTT
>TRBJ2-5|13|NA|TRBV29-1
CSAGKRQEETQYF
TGCAGCGCCGGAAAGAGACAAGAAGAGACCCAGTACTTC
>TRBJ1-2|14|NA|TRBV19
CASSMHSQRYGYTF
TGTGCCAGTAGTATGCACAGTCAACGCTATGGCTACACCTTC
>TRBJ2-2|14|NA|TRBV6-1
CASITRVMTGELFF
TGTGCCAGCATCACCAGGGTCATGACCGGGGAGCTGTTTTTT
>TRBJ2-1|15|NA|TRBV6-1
CASNPRDMGYNEQFF
TGTGCCAGCAATCCCCGGGACATGGGGTACAATGAGCAGTTCTTC
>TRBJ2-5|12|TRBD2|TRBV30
CAWNSGQETQYF
TGTGCCTGGAATAGCGGGCAAGAGACCCAGTACTTC
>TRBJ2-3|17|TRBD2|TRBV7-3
CASSPRGAGGKGDTQYF
TGTGCCAGCAGCCCCAGGGGAGCGGGAGGGAAAGGGGATACGCAGTATTTT
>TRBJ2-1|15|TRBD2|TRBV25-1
CASSEAPGLNHEQFF
TGTGCCAGCAGTGAAGCGCCGGGACTAAATCATGAGCAGTTCTTC
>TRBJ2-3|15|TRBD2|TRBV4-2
CASSPGTSESDTQYF
TGTGCCAGCAGCCCCGGGACTAGTGAGTCAGATACGCAGTATTTT
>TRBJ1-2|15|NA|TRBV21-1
CASSKEDQAFYGYTF
TGTGCCAGCAGCAAAGAAGACCAGGCCTTCTATGGCTACACCTTC
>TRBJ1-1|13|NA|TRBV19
CASSMEKYTEAFF
TGTGCCAGTAGTATGGAGAAGTACACTGAAGCTTTCTTT
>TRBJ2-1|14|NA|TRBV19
CASSEDRDFDEQFF
TGTGCCAGTAGTGAAGACAGGGACTTTGATGAGCAGTTCTTC
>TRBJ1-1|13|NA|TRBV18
CASSRGGDTEAFF
TGTGCCAGCTCCCGGGGAGGGGACACTGAAGCTTTCTTT
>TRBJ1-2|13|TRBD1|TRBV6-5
CASNKGQGGGYTF
TGTGCCAGCAATAAAGGACAGGGTGGCGGCTACACCTTC
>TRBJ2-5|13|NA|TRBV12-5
CASGLPYQETQYF
TGTGCTAGTGGTTTGCCGTACCAAGAGACCCAGTACTTC
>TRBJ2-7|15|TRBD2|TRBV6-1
CASSAWTSGREVQYF
TGTGCCAGCAGCGCATGGACTAGCGGGAGGGAAGTGCAGTACTTC
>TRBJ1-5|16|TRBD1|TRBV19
CASSHGDRFSNQPQHF
TGTGCCAGTAGTCACGGGGACAGATTTAGCAATCAGCCCCAGCATTTT
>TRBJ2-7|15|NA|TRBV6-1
CASSAKRTSSYEQYF
TGTGCCAGCAGTGCAAAGCGGACCAGCTCCTACGAGCAGTACTTC
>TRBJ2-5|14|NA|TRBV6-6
CASIAVAGGETQYF
TGTGCCAGCATCGCAGTAGCCGGTGGGGAGACCCAGTACTTC
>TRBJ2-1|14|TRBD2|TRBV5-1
CATWEGTSYNEQFF
TGCGCCACCTGGGAGGGGACCTCCTACAATGAGCAGTTCTTC
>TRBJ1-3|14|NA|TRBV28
CASSLGHSGNTIYF
TGTGCCAGCAGTTTGGGACACTCTGGAAACACCATATATTTT
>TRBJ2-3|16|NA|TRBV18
CASSPTTVHSTDTQYF
TGTGCCAGCTCACCAACGACAGTACACAGCACAGATACGCAGTATTTT
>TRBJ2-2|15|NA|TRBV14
CASNPGGTVTGELFF
TGTGCCAGCAACCCAGGAGGGACAGTCACCGGGGAGCTGTTTTTT
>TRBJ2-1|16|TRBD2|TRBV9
CASSVSFSGGRNEQFF
TGTGCCAGCAGCGTTTCATTCAGCGGGGGCCGCAATGAGCAGTTCTTC
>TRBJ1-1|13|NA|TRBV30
CAWNHVRDTEAFF
TGTGCCTGGAACCATGTCAGGGACACTGAAGCTTTCTTT
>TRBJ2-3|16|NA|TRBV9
CASSVASEPSTDTQYF
TGTGCCAGCAGCGTAGCGAGCGAGCCTAGCACAGATACGCAGTATTTT
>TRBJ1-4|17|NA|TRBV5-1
CASSLAPSVATNEELFF
TGCGCCAGCAGCTTGGCCCCTTCAGTTGCAACTAATGAAGAACTGTTTTTT